The rows below give T cell receptor beta chains drawn from one sample of a study of blood T cell repertoires in COVID-19. Produced via immunoSEQ multiplex PCR; TCRdb's table is partial and in-frame only. The sample yields under 250,000 clones, roughly 90% seen once. The sample consisted of peripheral blood. These receptors were collected from a man between 60 and 75 years old who had recovered from COVID-19. CDR3s include the opening cysteine and the closing phenylalanine or tryptophan. D genes are given only for firm matches. Only some rows state a clone size, as once, few, many or a class for expanded clones.

D gene,clone size,V gene,J gene,CDR3 length,CDR3 DNA,CDR3 protein
.,.,TRBV14,TRBJ1-1,12,TGTGCCAGCAGCGCTGGAGGCACTGAAGCTTTCTTT,CASSAGGTEAFF
.,.,TRBV7-9,TRBJ2-1,14,TGTGCCAGCAGCTTTCTGGCTGAATTCAATGAGCAGTTCTTC,CASSFLAEFNEQFF
.,few,TRBV6-6,TRBJ2-7,14,TGTGCCACTCTGGGGGGTAATGAAGCCTACGAGCAGTACTTC,CATLGGNEAYEQYF
TRBD2,.,TRBV5-4,TRBJ2-3,15,TGTGCCAGCAGCTTGACTAGCGGGGGCACAGATACGCAGTATTTT,CASSLTSGGTDTQYF
.,.,TRBV5-1,TRBJ1-3,14,TGCGCCAGCACCCTCGGGAACTCTGGAAACACCATATATTTT,CASTLGNSGNTIYF
.,.,TRBV19,TRBJ1-4,15,TGTGCCAGTAGTAGAAAGGGGGCAACTAATGAAAAACTGTTTTTT,CASSRKGATNEKLFF
.,.,TRBV3-1/TRBV3-2,TRBJ2-1,15,TGTGCCAGCAGCCAAAGCCCTCTAGCGCCCGATGAGCAGTTCTTC,CASSQSPLAPDEQFF
TRBD2,.,TRBV14,TRBJ2-1,17,TGTGCCAGCAGCCACCTTATAGCGGGGGGGCGATATGTTGAGCAGTTCTTC,CASSHLIAGGRYVEQFF
.,.,TRBV2,TRBJ2-5,15,TGTGCCAGCAGTGCTCCCCGTCTGTACCAAGAGACCCAGTACTTC,CASSAPRLYQETQYF
.,.,TRBV2,TRBJ1-1,12,TGTGCCGCGGGGGGAGGGGACACTGAAGCTTTCTTT,CAAGGGDTEAFF
TRBD1,.,TRBV9,TRBJ1-6,14,TGTGCCAGCAGCCTGACAGGGGGTCTTTCACCCCTCCACTTT,CASSLTGGLSPLHF
.,.,TRBV2,TRBJ1-1,13,TGTGCCAGCAGTGAAAGGCAGGGCACTGAAGCTTTCTTT,CASSERQGTEAFF
TRBD1,.,TRBV29-1,TRBJ1-2,14,TGCAGCGTCCTCCCCCCTACAGGGGGCTATGGCTACACCTTC,CSVLPPTGGYGYTF
.,.,TRBV4-1,TRBJ2-1,15,TGCGCCAGCAGCCAAGAAGGACAGATATACAATGAGCAGTTCTTC,CASSQEGQIYNEQFF
.,.,TRBV11-2,TRBJ1-1,15,TGTGCCAGCAGCTCTGCTGACAGGTTGAACACTGAAGCTTTCTTT,CASSSADRLNTEAFF
.,.,TRBV7-9,TRBJ1-2,13,TGTGCCAGCAGACTGGACTCTAACTATGGCTACACCTTC,CASRLDSNYGYTF
TRBD1,.,TRBV3-1/TRBV3-2,TRBJ1-1,13,TGTGCCAGCACCGGGACAGCGAACACTGAAGCTTTCTTT,CASTGTANTEAFF
TRBD1,.,TRBV18,TRBJ1-6,15,TGTGCCAGCTCACAACTGGGACAGGGAGATTCACCCCTCCACTTT,CASSQLGQGDSPLHF
TRBD1,.,TRBV29-1,TRBJ2-1,13,TGCAGCGTTGAGGGACAGATTTACAATGAGCAGTTCTTC,CSVEGQIYNEQFF
TRBD2,.,TRBV4-1,TRBJ2-7,17,TGCGCCAGCAGCCAAGATTTTATTAGCGGGAGACCCTACGAGCAGTACTTC,CASSQDFISGRPYEQYF
.,.,TRBV18,TRBJ2-5,13,TGTGCCAGCTCACCAGTGGCAGCGGAGACCCAGTACTTC,CASSPVAAETQYF
.,.,TRBV19,TRBJ2-5,14,TGTGCCAGTAGTCCACAGGGGGGGCAAGAGACCCAGTACTTC,CASSPQGGQETQYF
TRBD2,.,TRBV7-2,TRBJ2-3,16,TGTGCCAGCAGGACGGGACTAGCGGTGACCACAGATACGCAGTATTTT,CASRTGLAVTTDTQYF